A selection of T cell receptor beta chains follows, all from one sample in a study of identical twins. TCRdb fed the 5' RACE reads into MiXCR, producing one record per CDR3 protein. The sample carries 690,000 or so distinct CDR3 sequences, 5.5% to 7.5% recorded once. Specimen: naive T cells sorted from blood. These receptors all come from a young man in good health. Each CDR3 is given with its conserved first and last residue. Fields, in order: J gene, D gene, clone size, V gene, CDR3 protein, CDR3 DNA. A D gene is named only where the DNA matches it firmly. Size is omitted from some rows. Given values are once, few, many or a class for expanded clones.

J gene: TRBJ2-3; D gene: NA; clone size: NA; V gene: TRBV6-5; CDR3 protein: CASSYSRRTDTQYF; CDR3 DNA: TGTGCCAGCAGTTACTCGAGGCGCACAGATACGCAGTATTTT
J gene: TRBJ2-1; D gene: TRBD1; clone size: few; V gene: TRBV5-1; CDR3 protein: CASSLVRGTGYLHEQFF; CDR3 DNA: TGCGCCAGCAGCTTGGTAAGAGGGACAGGGTACCTACATGAGCAGTTCTTC
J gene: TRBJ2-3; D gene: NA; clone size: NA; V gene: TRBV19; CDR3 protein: CASTQPGTDTQYF; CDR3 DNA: TGTGCCAGTACCCAGCCTGGCACAGATACGCAGTATTTT
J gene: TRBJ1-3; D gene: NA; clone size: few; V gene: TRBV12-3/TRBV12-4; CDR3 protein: CASSFGGPGNPIYF; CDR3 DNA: TGTGCCAGCAGTTTTGGTGGGCCTGGAAACCCCATATATTTT
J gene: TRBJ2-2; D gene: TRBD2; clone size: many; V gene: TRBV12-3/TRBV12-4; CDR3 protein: CASRKGGSVTGELFF; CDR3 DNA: TGTGCCAGCAGAAAAGGCGGGAGTGTCACCGGGGAGCTGTTTTTT
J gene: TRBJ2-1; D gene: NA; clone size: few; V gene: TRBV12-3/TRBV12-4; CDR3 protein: CASSPWGQTPYNEQFF; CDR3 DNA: TGTGCCAGCAGCCCCTGGGGGCAGACCCCCTACAATGAGCAGTTCTTC
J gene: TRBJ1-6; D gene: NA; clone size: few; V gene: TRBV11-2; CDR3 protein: CASSLDRSLSYNSPLHF; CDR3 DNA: TGTGCCAGCAGCTTAGATCGGTCCCTCTCTTATAATTCACCCCTCCACTTT
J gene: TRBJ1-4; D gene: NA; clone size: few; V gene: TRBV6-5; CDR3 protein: CASSYSLGRGRANEKLFF; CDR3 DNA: TGTGCCAGCAGTTACTCGCTTGGTAGGGGACGAGCTAATGAAAAACTGTTTTTT
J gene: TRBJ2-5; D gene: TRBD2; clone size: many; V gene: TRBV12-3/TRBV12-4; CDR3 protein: CASRERERQETQYF; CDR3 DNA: TGTGCCAGCCGAGAGCGGGAGCGCCAAGAGACCCAGTACTTC
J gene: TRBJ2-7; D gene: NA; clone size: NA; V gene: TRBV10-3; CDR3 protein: CATGSSSYEQYF; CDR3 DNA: TGTGCCACGGGCAGTAGCTCCTACGAGCAGTACTTC
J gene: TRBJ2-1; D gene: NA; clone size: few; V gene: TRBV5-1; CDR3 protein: CASSFGLHPSYNEQFF; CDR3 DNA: TGCGCCAGCAGCTTCGGACTGCACCCGTCCTACAATGAGCAGTTCTTC
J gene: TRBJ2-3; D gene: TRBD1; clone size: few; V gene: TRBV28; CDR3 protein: CASSLGTGSRYTDTQYF; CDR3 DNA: TGTGCCAGCAGTTTGGGGACAGGTTCCCGCTACACAGATACGCAGTATTTT
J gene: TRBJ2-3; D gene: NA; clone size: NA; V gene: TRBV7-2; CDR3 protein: CASSLAVSTGTDTQYF; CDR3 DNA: TGTGCCAGCAGCTTAGCGGTCAGTACAGGCACAGATACGCAGTATTTT
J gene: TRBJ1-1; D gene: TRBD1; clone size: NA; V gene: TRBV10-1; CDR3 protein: CASSRDSSTEAFF; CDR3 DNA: TGCGCCAGCAGTCGGGACAGTAGCACTGAAGCTTTCTTT
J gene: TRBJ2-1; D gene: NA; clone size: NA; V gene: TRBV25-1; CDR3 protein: CASSEHRARAFF; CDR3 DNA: TGTGCCAGCAGTGAGCACCGGGCGCGGGCGTTCTTC
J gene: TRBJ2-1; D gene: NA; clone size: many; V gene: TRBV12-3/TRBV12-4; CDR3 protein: CASSPTRVNEQFF; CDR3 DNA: TGTGCCAGCAGCCCCACCCGGGTCAATGAGCAGTTCTTC
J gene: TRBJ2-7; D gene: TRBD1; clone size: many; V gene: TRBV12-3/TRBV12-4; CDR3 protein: CASSAGTGRYEQYF; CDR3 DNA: TGTGCCAGCAGTGCCGGGACAGGCCGCTACGAGCAGTACTTC
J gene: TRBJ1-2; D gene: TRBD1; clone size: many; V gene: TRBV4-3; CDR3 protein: CASSQEIGQGYYGYTF; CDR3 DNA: TGCGCCAGCAGCCAAGAGATCGGACAGGGCTACTATGGCTACACCTTC
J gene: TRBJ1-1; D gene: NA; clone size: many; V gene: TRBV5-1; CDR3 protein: CASSPMPNTEAFF; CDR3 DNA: TGCGCCAGCAGTCCGATGCCGAACACTGAAGCTTTCTTT
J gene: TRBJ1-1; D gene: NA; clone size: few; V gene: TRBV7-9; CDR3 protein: CASSVGSAANTEAFF; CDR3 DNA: TGTGCCAGCAGCGTAGGATCTGCGGCGAACACTGAAGCTTTCTTT
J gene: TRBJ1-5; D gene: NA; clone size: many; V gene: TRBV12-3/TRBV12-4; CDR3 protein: CASSAIPGFSQPQHF; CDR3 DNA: TGTGCCAGCAGCGCCATTCCAGGGTTCTCCCAGCCCCAGCATTTT
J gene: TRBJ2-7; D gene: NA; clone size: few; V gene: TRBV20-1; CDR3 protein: CSGRGMSSYEQYF; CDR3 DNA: TGCAGTGGTCGCGGGATGAGCTCCTACGAGCAGTACTTC
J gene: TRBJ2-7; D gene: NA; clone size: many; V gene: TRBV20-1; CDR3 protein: CSAREIQGISYEQYF; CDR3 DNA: TGCAGTGCTAGAGAAATCCAGGGGATTTCCTACGAGCAGTACTTC
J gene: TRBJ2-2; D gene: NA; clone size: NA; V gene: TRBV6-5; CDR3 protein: CASSYVGDARTGELFF; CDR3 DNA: TGTGCCAGCAGTTACGTGGGGGACGCTAGAACCGGGGAGCTGTTTTTT
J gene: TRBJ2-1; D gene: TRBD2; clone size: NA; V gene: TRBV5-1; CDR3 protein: CASSLGTSGRSNEQFF; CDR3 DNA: TGCGCCAGCAGCTTGGGGACTAGCGGGAGATCCAATGAGCAGTTCTTC
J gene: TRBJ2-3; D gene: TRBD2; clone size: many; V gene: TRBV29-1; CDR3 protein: CSVVGSGYYTDTQYF; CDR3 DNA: TGCAGCGTTGTAGGTAGCGGGTACTACACAGATACGCAGTATTTT
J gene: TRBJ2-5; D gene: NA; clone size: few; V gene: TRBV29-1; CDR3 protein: CSVVRGTGETQYF; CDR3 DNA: TGCAGCGTTGTTCGGGGGACGGGGGAGACCCAGTACTTC
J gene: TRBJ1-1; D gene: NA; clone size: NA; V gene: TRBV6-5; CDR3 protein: CASIWDGMNTEAFF; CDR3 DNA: TGTGCCAGCATTTGGGACGGTATGAACACTGAAGCTTTCTTT
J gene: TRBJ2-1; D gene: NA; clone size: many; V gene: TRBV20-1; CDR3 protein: CSASTGEQFF; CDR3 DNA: TGCAGTGCTAGTACTGGTGAGCAGTTCTTC
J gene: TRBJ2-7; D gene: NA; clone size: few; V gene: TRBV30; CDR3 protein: CAWGSGGLSYEQYF; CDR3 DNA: TGTGCCTGGGGTAGCGGAGGGCTCTCCTACGAGCAGTACTTC
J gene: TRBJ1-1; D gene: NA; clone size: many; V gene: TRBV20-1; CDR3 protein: CSALRRNPHGAFF; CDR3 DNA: TGCAGTGCTCTAAGACGGAACCCTCACGGGGCTTTCTTT
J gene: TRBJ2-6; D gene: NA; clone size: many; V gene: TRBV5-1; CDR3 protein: CASSLSLSGANVLTF; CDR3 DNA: TGCGCCAGCAGCTTGTCCCTTTCTGGGGCCAACGTCCTGACTTTC
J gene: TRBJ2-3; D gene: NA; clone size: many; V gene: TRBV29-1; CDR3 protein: CSTYSTDTQYF; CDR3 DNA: TGCAGCACGTACAGCACAGATACGCAGTATTTT
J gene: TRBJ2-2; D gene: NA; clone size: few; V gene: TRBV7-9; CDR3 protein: CASSLNRQAIPGELFF; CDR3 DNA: TGTGCCAGCAGCTTAAATCGACAGGCCATCCCCGGGGAGCTGTTTTTT
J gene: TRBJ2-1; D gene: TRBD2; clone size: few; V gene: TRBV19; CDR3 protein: CASSIGTSGRNEQFF; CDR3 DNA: TGTGCCAGTAGTATCGGGACTAGCGGGAGAAATGAGCAGTTCTTC
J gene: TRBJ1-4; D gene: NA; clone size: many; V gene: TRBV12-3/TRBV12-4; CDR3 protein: CASSFRGLEEKLFF; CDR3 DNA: TGTGCCAGCAGTTTTCGGGGTTTAGAAGAAAAACTGTTTTTT
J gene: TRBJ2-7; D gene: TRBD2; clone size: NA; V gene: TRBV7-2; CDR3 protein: CASNAGTRGSYEQYF; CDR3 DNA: TGTGCCAGCAACGCCGGGACTAGGGGGTCCTACGAGCAGTACTTC
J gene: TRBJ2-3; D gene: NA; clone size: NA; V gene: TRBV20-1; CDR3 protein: CSARSKGPGADTQYF; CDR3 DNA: TGCAGTGCTAGATCGAAAGGGCCAGGAGCAGATACGCAGTATTTT
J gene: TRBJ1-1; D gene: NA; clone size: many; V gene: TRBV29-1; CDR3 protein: CSVASTEAFF; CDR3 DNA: TGCAGCGTTGCCTCCACTGAAGCTTTCTTT
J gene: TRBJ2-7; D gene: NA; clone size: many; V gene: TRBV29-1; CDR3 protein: CSVESTGEQYF; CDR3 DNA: TGCAGCGTTGAATCTACCGGCGAGCAGTACTTC
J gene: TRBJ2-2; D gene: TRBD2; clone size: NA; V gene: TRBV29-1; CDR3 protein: CSVEDRGGSGTGELFF; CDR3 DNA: TGCAGCGTTGAAGATCGGGGTGGTAGCGGGACCGGGGAGCTGTTTTTT
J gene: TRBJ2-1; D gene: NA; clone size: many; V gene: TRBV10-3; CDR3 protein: CAIRERSGNNEQFF; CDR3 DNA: TGTGCCATCAGGGAGAGGTCCGGGAACAATGAGCAGTTCTTC
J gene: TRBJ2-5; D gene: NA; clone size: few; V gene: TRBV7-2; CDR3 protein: CASSLESARGRETQYF; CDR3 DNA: TGTGCCAGCAGCTTAGAAAGCGCCAGGGGACGAGAGACCCAGTACTTC
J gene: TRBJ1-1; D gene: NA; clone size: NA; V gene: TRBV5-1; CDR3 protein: CASSVSRGTEAFF; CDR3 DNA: TGCGCCAGCAGCGTCTCGCGGGGAACTGAAGCTTTCTTT
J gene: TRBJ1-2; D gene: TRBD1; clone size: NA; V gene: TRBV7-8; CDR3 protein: CASSPRQGGLHGYTF; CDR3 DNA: TGTGCCAGCAGCCCTCGACAGGGGGGTCTTCATGGCTACACCTTC
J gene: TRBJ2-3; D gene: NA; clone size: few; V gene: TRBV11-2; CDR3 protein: CASSSLLADTQYF; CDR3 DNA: TGTGCCAGCAGCTCCCTCTTAGCGGATACGCAGTATTTT
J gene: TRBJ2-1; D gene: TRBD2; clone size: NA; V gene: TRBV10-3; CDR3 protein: CAISESASGIGDEQFF; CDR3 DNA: TGTGCCATCAGTGAGTCCGCTAGCGGGATTGGGGATGAGCAGTTCTTC
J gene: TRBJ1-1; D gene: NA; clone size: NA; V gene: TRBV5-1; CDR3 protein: CASSWGDTRTEAFF; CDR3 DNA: TGCGCCAGCAGCTGGGGGGATACGAGGACTGAAGCTTTCTTT
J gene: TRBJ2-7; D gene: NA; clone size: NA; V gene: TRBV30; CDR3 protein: CAWWSNADYEQYF; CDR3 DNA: TGTGCCTGGTGGTCAAACGCGGACTACGAGCAGTACTTC
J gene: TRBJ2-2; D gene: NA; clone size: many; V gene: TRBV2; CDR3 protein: CASSEQDTGELFF; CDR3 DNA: TGTGCCAGCAGTGAGCAGGACACCGGGGAGCTGTTTTTT
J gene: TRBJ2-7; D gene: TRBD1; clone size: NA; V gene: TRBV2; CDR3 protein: CASGRQGNYEQYF; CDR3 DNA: TGTGCCAGCGGTAGACAGGGGAACTACGAGCAGTACTTC
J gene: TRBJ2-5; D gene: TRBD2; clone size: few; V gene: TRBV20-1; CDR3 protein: CSARRLAGLQETQYF; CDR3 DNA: TGCAGTGCTAGACGGCTAGCGGGCCTCCAAGAGACCCAGTACTTC
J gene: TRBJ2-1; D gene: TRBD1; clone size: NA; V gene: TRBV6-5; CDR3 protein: CASSSRQGSLSEQFF; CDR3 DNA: TGTGCCAGCAGTTCCCGACAGGGTTCGCTTTCTGAGCAGTTCTTC
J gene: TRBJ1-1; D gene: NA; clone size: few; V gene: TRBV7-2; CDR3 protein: CASSLFAEPGQVAFF; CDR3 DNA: TGTGCCAGCAGCTTATTCGCCGAACCGGGGCAAGTAGCTTTCTTT
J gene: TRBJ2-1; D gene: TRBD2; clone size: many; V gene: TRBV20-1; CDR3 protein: CSARDLRLAGNEQFF; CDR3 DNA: TGCAGTGCTAGAGATCTACGGCTAGCGGGGAATGAGCAGTTCTTC
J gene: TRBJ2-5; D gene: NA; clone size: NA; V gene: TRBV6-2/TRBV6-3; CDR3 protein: CASSEWDTQETQYF; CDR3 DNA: TGTGCCAGCAGTGAGTGGGACACCCAAGAGACCCAGTACTTC